The 15 T cell receptor beta chains below all came from one sample that was sequenced in a study of blood T cell repertoires in COVID-19. TCRdb's copy holds only in-frame clones and misses some; the assay was immunoSEQ multiplex PCR. The table has 120,000 to 150,000 clones, more than 75% seen once. The sample was peripheral blood. These receptor sequences come from a man older than 75 with acute or convalescent COVID-19.

This clone was found a few times. The chain links TRBV19 to TRBJ2-1; 11 bases align to TRBD2. V shed 4 bases and J 7 bases; nucleotides not matched to a gene: 12. The CDR3 covers 17 residues. Germline V gene data show CDR1 as LNHDA and CDR2 as SQIVND (reference sequence). Here the CDR3 DNA reads TGTGCCAGTAGTACCTTAGCGGGGGGGCCAATGTTTAATGAGCAGTTCTTC. Protein: CASSTLAGGPMFNEQFF.

The gene calls are TRBV5-6 and TRBJ2-2, with D maybe TRBD1 (5 bases). V was cut by 4 bases and J by 0 bases, with 13 bases left in between. The CDR3 is 16 residues long. Germline CDR1 is SGHDT and CDR2 is YYEEEE. CDR3 sequence (DNA): TGTGCCAGCAGCCGTAGACAGTACGCGAACACCGGGGAGCTGTTTTTT. The encoded protein is CASSRRQYANTGELFF. The full variable domain, its missing parts supplied by reference TRBV5-6 and TRBJ2-2, is DAGVTQSPTHLIKTRGQQVTLRCSPKSGHDTVSWYQQALGQGPQFIFQYYEEEERQRGNFPDRFSGHQFPNYSSELNVNALLLGDSALYLCASSRRQYANTGELFFGEGSRLTVL.

The chain employs TRBV4-2 and TRBJ2-2; TRBD1 aligns across 9 bases. The V gene's germline CDR1 is LGHNA and CDR2 YNFKEQ. V trimming: 5 bases; J trimming: 4 bases; junction bases outside the gene matches: 5. The CDR3 length is 15 residues. In nucleotides, the CDR3 is TGTGCCAGCAGCAAACAGGGGGCGGGCACCGGGGAGCTGTTTTTT. Protein sequence: CASSKQGAGTGELFF.

This clone showed up just a few times. This rearrangement joins TRBV3-1 (or the pseudogene TRBV3-2) to TRBJ1-1, with a tentative D call TRBD1 (6 bases). The V end was cut by 3 bases, the J end by 8 bases, with 7 bases between. This CDR3 has 11 amino acids. The germline gives CDR1 LGHDT, CDR2 YNNKEL (reference sequence). The CDR3 reads CASSHTGEAFF. The DNA of the CDR3 is TGTGCCAGCAGCCATACAGGGGAAGCTTTCTTT.

The chain joins TRBV7-3 to TRBJ2-3; 7 bases are shared with TRBD1. Germline trimming cut 5 bases from V and 7 bases from J; bases unmatched to any gene: 6. From germline, CDR1 is SGHTA and CDR2 FQGTGA. CDR3 size: 13 residues. CDR3 sequence reads: CASSRMGQHTQYF. CDR3 nucleotide sequence: TGTGCCAGCAGCAGGATGGGACAGCATACGCAGTATTTT.

This rearrangement joins TRBV6-5 to TRBJ2-7; TRBD1 might be the D (6 bases). This CDR3 has 11 amino acids. Germline lookup yields CDR1 MNHEY and CDR2 SVGAGI. Deletions cut 6 bases from V and 13 bases from J, with 16 bases between. CDR3 protein: CASSTNRAEYF. In DNA, the CDR3 is TGTGCCAGCAGCACGAACAGGGCAGAATACTTC.

The chain employs TRBV7-2 and TRBJ1-3; D is ambiguous. CDR1 and CDR2 from the germline V gene are SGHTA and FQGNSA. The length of the CDR3 is 15 residues. Trimming removed 2 bases at V and 4 bases at J, with 12 bases between. The CDR3 region is CASSLLTTGGNTIYF. CDR3 bases: TGTGCCAGCAGCTTATTAACGACGGGAGGAAACACCATATATTTT. The complete variable domain, with remaining parts taken from reference TRBV7-2 and TRBJ1-3, reads GAGVSQSPSNKVTEKGKDVELRCDPISGHTALYWYRQSLGQGLEFLIYFQGNSAPDKSGLPSDRFSAERTGGSVSTLTIQRTQQEDSAVYLCASSLLTTGGNTIYFGEGSWLTVV.

The chain couples TRBV5-1 to TRBJ2-7, with 10 positions matching TRBD1. The CDR3 contains 15 residues. Trimming cost V 4 bases and J 1 base; bases outside gene matches: 5. The germline V gene has CDR1 SGHRS and CDR2 YFSETQ. CDR3 amino acids: CASSPGQGYSYEQYF. CDR3 DNA: TGCGCCAGCAGCCCGGGACAGGGGTATTCCTACGAGCAGTACTTC.

V is TRBV5-1 and J is TRBJ2-2, with TRBD2 matching over 14 bases. The length of the CDR3 is 16 residues. The ends lost 3 bases at V and 8 bases at J; junction bases unmatched: 6. The germline CDR1 and CDR2 sequences are SGHRS and YFSETQ. The CDR3 here is CASSSRTSGGTGELFF. The CDR3 DNA reads as TGCGCCAGCAGCTCCCGGACTAGCGGGGGGACTGGGGAGCTGTTTTTT.

The chain employs TRBV27 and TRBJ1-6; no clear D gene. Trimming took 3 bases from V and 10 from J, leaving 10 bases between them. Per germline, CDR1 MNHEY and CDR2 SMNVEV (reference sequence). This CDR3 has 13 amino acids. The CDR3 sequence: CASSFGVESPLHF. The CDR3 DNA follows: TGTGCCAGCAGTTTCGGAGTGGAGTCACCCCTCCACTTT.

The chain links TRBV28 to TRBJ1-3, with 7 bases that match TRBD1. Per the germline V gene, CDR1 is MDHEN and CDR2 is SYDVKM. This CDR3 contains 16 residues. The ends lost 8 bases at V and 0 bases at J; junction bases unmatched: 10. The CDR3 DNA reads as TGTGCCAGCCGTCCGGACAGGCGCCTCTCTGGAAACACCATATATTTT. Protein product: CASRPDRRLSGNTIYF. Supplemented by reference TRBV28 and TRBJ1-3, the full variable domain reads DVKVTQSSRYLVKRTGEKVFLECVQDMDHENMFWYRQDPGLGLRLIYFSYDVKMKEKGDIPEGYSVSREKKERFSLILESASTNQTSMYLCASRPDRRLSGNTIYFGEGSWLTVV.

The V gene is TRBV4-3, the J gene TRBJ1-2, with D possibly being TRBD1 (5 bases). Per the germline V gene, CDR1 is LGHNA and CDR2 is YSLEER. Deletions cut 3 bases from V and 2 bases from J, with 13 bases between. This CDR3 contains 15 residues. The CDR3 coding sequence is TGCGCCAGCAGCCAGGATCAGGGTTCAAACTATGGCTACACCTTC. It yields the protein CASSQDQGSNYGYTF.

V usage is TRBV30 and J usage is TRBJ1-4, with D perhaps matching TRBD1 (5 bases). Trimming removed 3 bases at V and 6 bases at J, with 11 bases between. Looked up from germline, CDR1 is GTSNPN and CDR2 is SVGIG (reference sequence). The CDR3 runs to 13 residues. DNA for the CDR3: TGTGCCTGGAGCGACAGCGTTGATGAAAAACTGTTTTTT. Translated, it gives CAWSDSVDEKLFF.

The J gene is TRBJ1-2, the V gene TRBV10-2, with TRBD1 matching 9 bases. CDR1 is WSHSY, CDR2 SAAADI, per germline. This CDR3 comprises 15 residues. Trimming at V came to 0 bases and at J to 4 bases, leaving 3 bases not matched to a gene. The CDR3 protein is CASSESGTGSYGYTF. The CDR3 DNA sequence: TGCGCCAGCAGTGAGTCCGGGACAGGGAGCTATGGCTACACCTTC.

V is TRBV6-2 or TRBV6-3 and J is TRBJ1-1; the match to TRBD1 covers 8 bases. Germline-derived CDR1 and CDR2 are MNHEY and SVGEGT. After removal of 5 bases from V and 8 bases from J, the junction contained 7 bases not matched to a gene. The CDR3 has 13 residues. DNA for the CDR3: TGTGCCAGCAGTCCCTCAGGGGGCGGGGAAGCTTTCTTT. This encodes CASSPSGGGEAFF.